This T cell receptor beta chain was observed in a study of T cells expressing NK-cell markers. Across the whole study: Repertoire data for TCR beta were derived from sorted T cells (CD3+CD56+NKG2C+, CD3+CD56+NKG2C- and CD3+CD56-NKG2C+).

A note on this clonotype: Antigen unknown.

Beta-chain TCR cDNA was generated via 5'RACE template switching with UMIs. Reanalyzing the 5' RACE reads, TCRdb keeps one entry per CDR3 protein, without DNA. The sample totals around 100,000 distinct CDR3 sequences. Study conclusions and caveats: Topping the CD3+CD56-NKG2C+ fraction as well were these clonotypes, in a few donors. Each of a handful of donors carried dominant NKG2C+ clonotypes accounting for about 1.0-8% of CD8+ T cells.

The CDR3 length is 11 residues. The germline V gene has CDR1 SGHTA and CDR2 FQGNSA. The sequence was collected from a woman between 18 and 75 years old in good health. The chain couples TRBV7-2 to TRBJ1-2. The sample comprised blood T cells: a sorted CD56 or NKG2C T cell subset, CD4+ or CD8+ T cells, or bulk PBMC T cells (not recorded which). This CDR3 is CASSEDLRDTF.